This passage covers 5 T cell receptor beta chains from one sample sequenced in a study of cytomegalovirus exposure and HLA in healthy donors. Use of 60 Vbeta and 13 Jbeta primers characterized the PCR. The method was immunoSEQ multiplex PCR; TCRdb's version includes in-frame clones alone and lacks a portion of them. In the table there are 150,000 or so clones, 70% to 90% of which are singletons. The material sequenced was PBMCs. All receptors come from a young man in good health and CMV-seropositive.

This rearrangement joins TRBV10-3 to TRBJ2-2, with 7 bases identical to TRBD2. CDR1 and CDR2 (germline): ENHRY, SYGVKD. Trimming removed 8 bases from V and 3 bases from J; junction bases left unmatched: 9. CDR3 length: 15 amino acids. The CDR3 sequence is CAIGGSSGHTGELFF. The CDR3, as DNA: TGTGCCATCGGGGGATCTAGCGGACACACCGGGGAGCTGTTTTTT.

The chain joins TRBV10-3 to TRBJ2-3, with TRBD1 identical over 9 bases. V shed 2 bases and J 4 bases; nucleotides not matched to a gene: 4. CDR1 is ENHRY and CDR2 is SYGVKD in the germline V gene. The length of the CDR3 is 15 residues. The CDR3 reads CAISEAGQGPDTQYF. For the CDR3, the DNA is TGTGCCATCAGTGAGGCGGGACAGGGTCCAGATACGCAGTATTTT.

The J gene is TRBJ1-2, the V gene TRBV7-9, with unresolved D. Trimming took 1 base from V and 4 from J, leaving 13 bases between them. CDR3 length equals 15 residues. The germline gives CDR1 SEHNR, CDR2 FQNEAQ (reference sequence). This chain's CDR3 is CASSLGSGRSYGYTF. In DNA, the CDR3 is TGTGCCAGCAGCTTAGGGTCGGGTCGGAGCTATGGCTACACCTTC.

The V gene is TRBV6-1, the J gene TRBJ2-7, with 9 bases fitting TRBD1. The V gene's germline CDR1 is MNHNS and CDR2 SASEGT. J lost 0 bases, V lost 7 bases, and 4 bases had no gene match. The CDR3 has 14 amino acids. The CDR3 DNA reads TGTGCCAGCATATGGACAGGGGCCTCCTACGAGCAGTACTTC. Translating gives CASIWTGASYEQYF.

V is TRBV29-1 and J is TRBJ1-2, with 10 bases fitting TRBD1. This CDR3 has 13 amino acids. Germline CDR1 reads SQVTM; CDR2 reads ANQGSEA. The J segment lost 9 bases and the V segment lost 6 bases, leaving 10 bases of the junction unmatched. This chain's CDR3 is CSVAVGTGARYTF. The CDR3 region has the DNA TGCAGCGTCGCTGTCGGGACAGGGGCTCGCTACACCTTC.